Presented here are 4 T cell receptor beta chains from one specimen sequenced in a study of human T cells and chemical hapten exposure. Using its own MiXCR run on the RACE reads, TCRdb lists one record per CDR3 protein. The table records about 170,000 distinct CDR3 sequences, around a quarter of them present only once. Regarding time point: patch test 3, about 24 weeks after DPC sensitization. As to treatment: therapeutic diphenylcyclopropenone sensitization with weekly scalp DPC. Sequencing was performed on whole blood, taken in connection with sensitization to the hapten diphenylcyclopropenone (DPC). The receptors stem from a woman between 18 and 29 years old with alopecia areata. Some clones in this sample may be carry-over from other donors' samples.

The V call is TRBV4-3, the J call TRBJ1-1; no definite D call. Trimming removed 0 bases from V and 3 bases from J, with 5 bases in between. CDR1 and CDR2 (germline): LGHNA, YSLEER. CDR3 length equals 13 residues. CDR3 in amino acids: CASSQERDTEAFF. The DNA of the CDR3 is TGCGCCAGCAGCCAAGAAAGGGACACTGAAGCTTTCTTT.

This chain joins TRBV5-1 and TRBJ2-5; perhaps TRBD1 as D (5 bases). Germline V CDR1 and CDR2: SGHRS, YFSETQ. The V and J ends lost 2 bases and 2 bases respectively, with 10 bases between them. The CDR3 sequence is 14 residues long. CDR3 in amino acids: CASSFDSFQETQYF. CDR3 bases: TGCGCCAGCAGCTTCGACAGCTTTCAAGAGACCCAGTACTTC. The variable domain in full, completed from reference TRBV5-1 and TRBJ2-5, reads KAGVTQTPRYLIKTRGQQVTLSCSPISGHRSVSWYQQTPGQGLQFLFEYFSETQRNKGNFPGRFSGRQFSNSRSEMNVSTLELGDSALYLCASSFDSFQETQYFGPGTRLLVL.

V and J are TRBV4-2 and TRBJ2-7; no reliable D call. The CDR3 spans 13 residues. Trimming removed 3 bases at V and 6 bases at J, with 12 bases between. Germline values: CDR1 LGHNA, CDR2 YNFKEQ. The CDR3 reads CASSHPYGAEQYF. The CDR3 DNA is TGTGCCAGCAGCCACCCCTACGGAGCCGAGCAGTACTTC.

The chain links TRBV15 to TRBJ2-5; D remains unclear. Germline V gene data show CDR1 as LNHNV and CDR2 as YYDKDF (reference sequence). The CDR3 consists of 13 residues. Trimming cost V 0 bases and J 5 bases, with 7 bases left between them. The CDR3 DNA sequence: TGTGCCACCAGCAGAGATTTACGGGAGACCCAGTACTTC. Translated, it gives CATSRDLRETQYF. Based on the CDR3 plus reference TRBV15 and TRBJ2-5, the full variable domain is DAMVIQNPRYQVTQFGKPVTLSCSQTLNHNVMYWYQQKSSQAPKLLFHYYDKDFNNEADTPDNFQSRRPNTSFCFLDIRSPGLGDTAMYLCATSRDLRETQYFGPGTRLLVL.